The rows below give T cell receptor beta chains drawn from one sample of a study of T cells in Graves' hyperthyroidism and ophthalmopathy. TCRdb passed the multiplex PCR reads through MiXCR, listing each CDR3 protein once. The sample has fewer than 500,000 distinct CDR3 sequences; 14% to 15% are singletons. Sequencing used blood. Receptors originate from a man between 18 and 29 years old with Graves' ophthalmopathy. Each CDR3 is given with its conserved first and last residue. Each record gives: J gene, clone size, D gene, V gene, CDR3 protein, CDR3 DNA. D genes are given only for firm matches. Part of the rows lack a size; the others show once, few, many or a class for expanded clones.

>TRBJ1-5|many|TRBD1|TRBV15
CATSRDRQGGQPQHF
TGTGCCACCAGCAGAGATCGACAGGGTGGTCAGCCCCAGCATTTT
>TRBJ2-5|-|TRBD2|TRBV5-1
CASRAGTSGGEIQETQYF
TGCGCCAGCAGAGCCGGGACTAGCGGGGGGGAAATCCAAGAGACCCAGTACTTC
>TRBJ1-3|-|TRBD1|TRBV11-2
CVSSYTGALGNTIYF
TGTGTCAGCAGCTATACAGGGGCTTTAGGAAACACCATATATTTT
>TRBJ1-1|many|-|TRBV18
CASSPSGDTEAFF
TGTGCCAGCTCACCGTCTGGGGATACTGAAGCTTTCTTT
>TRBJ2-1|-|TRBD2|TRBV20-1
CSARDFASGTRTPNEQFF
TGCAGTGCTAGAGATTTTGCTTCCGGGACTAGAACCCCCAATGAGCAGTTCTTC
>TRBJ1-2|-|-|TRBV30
CAWSRQGIGYTF
TGTGCCTGGAGCAGACAAGGGATTGGCTACACCTTC
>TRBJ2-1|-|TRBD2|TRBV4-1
CASRQNPSGLNEQFF
TGCGCCAGCAGACAAAACCCTAGCGGGCTAAATGAGCAGTTCTTC
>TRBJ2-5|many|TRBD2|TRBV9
CASSVGLAGGGQETQYF
TGTGCCAGCAGCGTGGGACTAGCGGGAGGTGGCCAAGAGACCCAGTACTTC
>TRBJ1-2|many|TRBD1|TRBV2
CASSERQGGNYGYTF
TGTGCCAGCAGCGAAAGACAGGGAGGGAACTATGGCTACACCTTC
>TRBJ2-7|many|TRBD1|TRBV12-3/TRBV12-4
CASSFGTGGHEQYF
TGTGCCAGCAGTTTCGGGACAGGGGGTCACGAGCAGTACTTC
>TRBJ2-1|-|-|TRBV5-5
CASIRLRSSYNEQFF
TGTGCCAGCATCCGGCTCAGGAGCTCCTACAATGAGCAGTTCTTC
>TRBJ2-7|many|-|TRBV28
CASSTGRYEQYF
TGTGCCAGCAGTACAGGGAGGTACGAGCAGTACTTC
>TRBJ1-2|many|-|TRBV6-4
CASSNFGETGRNGYTF
TGTGCCAGCAGTAACTTTGGGGAAACAGGACGGAATGGCTACACCTTC
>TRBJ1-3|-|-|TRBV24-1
CATSEPTSGNTIYF
TGTGCCACCAGTGAACCGACTTCTGGAAACACCATATATTTT
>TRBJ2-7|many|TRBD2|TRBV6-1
CASSSGLGRRAYEQYF
TGTGCCAGCAGTTCTGGACTAGGCCGACGTGCCTACGAGCAGTACTTC
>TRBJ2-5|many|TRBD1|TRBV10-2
CASTTTGEETQYF
TGCGCCAGCACTACGACAGGGGAGGAGACCCAGTACTTC
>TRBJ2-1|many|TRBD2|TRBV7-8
CASSHSGDSYNEQFF
TGTGCCAGCAGCCATAGCGGGGACTCCTACAATGAGCAGTTCTTC
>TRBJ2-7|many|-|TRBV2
CASSWGAREQYF
TGTGCCAGCAGTTGGGGCGCTCGAGAGCAGTACTTC
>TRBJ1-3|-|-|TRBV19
CATAGSGNTIYF
TGTGCAACAGCTGGCTCTGGAAACACCATATATTTT
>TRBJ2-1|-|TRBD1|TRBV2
CASRTSGTGTYNEQFF
TGTGCCAGCAGAACCTCCGGGACAGGGACATACAATGAGCAGTTCTTC
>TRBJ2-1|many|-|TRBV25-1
CASSVGEYNEQFF
TGTGCCAGCAGTGTGGGCGAGTACAATGAGCAGTTCTTC
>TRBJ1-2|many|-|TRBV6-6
CASSYSSGRDYGYTF
TGTGCCAGCAGTTACTCTTCGGGTAGGGACTATGGCTACACCTTC
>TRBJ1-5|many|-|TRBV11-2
CASSLGAGDNQPQHF
TGTGCCAGCAGCTTGGGTGCAGGCGACAATCAGCCCCAGCATTTT
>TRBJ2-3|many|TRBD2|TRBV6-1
CASSRWTSGETDTQYF
TGTGCCAGCAGTCGATGGACTAGCGGAGAGACAGATACGCAGTATTTT
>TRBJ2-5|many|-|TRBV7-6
CASSQSRMRETQYF
TGTGCCAGCAGCCAAAGTAGGATGAGAGAGACCCAGTACTTC
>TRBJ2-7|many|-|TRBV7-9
CASSPKVGSYEQYF
TGTGCCAGCAGCCCAAAAGTTGGTTCCTACGAGCAGTACTTC
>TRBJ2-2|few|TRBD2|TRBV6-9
CASTEGGSTTGELFF
TGCGCCAGCACTGAAGGCGGGAGCACCACCGGGGAGCTGTTTTTT
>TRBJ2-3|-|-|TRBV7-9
CASSFGEIRTDTQYF
TGTGCCAGCAGCTTTGGGGAAATTCGCACAGATACGCAGTATTTT
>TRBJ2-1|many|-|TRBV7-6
CASSLRGWNEQFF
TGTGCCAGCAGCTTACGGGGTTGGAATGAGCAGTTCTTC
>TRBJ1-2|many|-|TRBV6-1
CASRTGVEGWGYTF
TGTGCCAGCAGGACCGGGGTCGAGGGCTGGGGCTACACCTTC
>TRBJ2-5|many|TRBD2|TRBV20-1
CSARPLAGTGETQYF
TGCAGTGCTAGGCCACTAGCGGGGACTGGTGAGACCCAGTACTTC
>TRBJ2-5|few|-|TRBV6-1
CASIEGRGTETQYF
TGTGCCAGCATTGAGGGCAGGGGAACGGAGACCCAGTACTTC
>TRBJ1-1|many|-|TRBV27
CATKGPAPEAFF
TGTGCCACCAAGGGACCGGCCCCTGAAGCTTTCTTT
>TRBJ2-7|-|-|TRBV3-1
CASSQGTAFRF
TGTGCCAGCAGCCAAGGGACAGCTTTTCGCTTC
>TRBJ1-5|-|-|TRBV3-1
CASSLSYSGNQPQHF
TGTGCCAGCAGCCTTAGTTATTCAGGGAATCAGCCCCAGCATTTT
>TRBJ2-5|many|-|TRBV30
CAWSLRWERETQYF
TGTGCCTGGAGCCTCCGGTGGGAGCGAGAGACCCAGTACTTC
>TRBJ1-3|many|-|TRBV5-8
CASSPDVRSGNTIYF
TGTGCCAGCAGCCCGGACGTTCGCTCTGGAAACACCATATATTTT
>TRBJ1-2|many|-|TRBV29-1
CSVFQGHGYTF
TGCAGCGTTTTTCAGGGGCACGGCTACACCTTC